This TCR beta chain was obtained from a study of blood T cell repertoires in COVID-19. The method was immunoSEQ multiplex PCR; TCRdb's version includes in-frame clones alone and lacks a portion of them. The table lists approximately 300,000 clones, around 85% of them singletons. Germline CDR1 reads SGHRS; CDR2 reads YFSETQ. Trimming at V came to 0 bases and at J to 5 bases, leaving 8 bases not matched to a gene. The CDR3 length is 16 residues. The chain links TRBV5-1 to TRBJ2-1; 7 bases align to TRBD1. This receptor was identified in a human donor with COVID-19, enrolled during active disease. The donor label of this sample is uncertain. Sequencing was performed on peripheral blood. Written as DNA, the CDR3 is TGCGCCAGCAGCTTGGGGGGACAGCCCTCACACAATGAGCAGTTCTTC. This sequence encodes CASSLGGQPSHNEQFF.